The entry below describes one T cell receptor (beta chain). Its antigen is unknown. It has no much larger one-base neighbor in the sample; base qualities were not kept. The data derive from a study of T cell repertoires in cytomegalovirus infection (dated by TCRdb to the late 2010s). Some background on the complete study: Donor HLA type was relevant to the analysis, as public TCR beta signatures indicated carriage of CMV infection together with the matching HLA type. Study-wide findings and limitations: The ex vivo response was dominated by HLA-C-restricted CMV-specific TCR beta clonotypes, which also provided the single most frequent clonotype in two of eight donors. Cumulative frequency of public TCR beta family members discriminated carriers of CMV infection plus the relevant HLA type in this cohort and an independent 352-donor cohort.

Sequenced on an Illumina HiSeq 1500. TCRdb's own reprocessing of the public reads used fastp at Q25 and MiXCR and kept productive beta chains. Merged by CDR3 protein, the rows form single entries marked with the most common genes and DNA. In all, the sample holds over 150,000 distinct CDR3 sequences, and about a sixth of those were seen once. About 23% of the sample lies in the top ten. The TCR was taken from a human donor in good health (CMV status not recorded). Some clones in this sample may be carry-over from other donors' samples. Sequencing was carried out using CD8+ T cells from PBMCs.

The CDR3 amino acid sequence is: CATSSGTWTSGAYEQYF. The base sequence is TGTGCCACCAGCAGCGGGACCTGGACTAGCGGGGCCTACGAGCAGTACTTC. This chain is built from TRBV15 and TRBJ2-7; 12 central bases correspond to TRBD2. The CDR3 has 17 amino acids, counting the end cysteine and phenylalanine. Only the CDR3 DNA stays, 51 bases, in frame from base 1. Germline trimming: 3 bases from V, 2 bases from J; junction bases outside gene matches: 8. The germline V gene (reference sequence) specifies LNHNV as CDR1 and YYDKDF as CDR2.